This T cell receptor beta chain was found in a study of T cell responses to AZD1222 COVID-19 vaccine. Regarding the study as a whole: Repertoire samples came only from after the peak T cell response. Among those given AZD1222, only five or six were seropositive at baseline. Increased Spike-specific TCR breadth and depth were observed after two AZD1222 doses. Clonal diversity was possibly underestimated; the donors were predominantly white British and more often female.

The CDR3 extends over 15 amino acids. CDR1 is LGHNA and CDR2 is YNFKEQ in the germline V gene. The V end lost 0 bases, the J end lost 2 bases, and 10 bases lay between the germline ends. In the case of this clone: No antigen is known for it.

Clones were read by immunoSEQ multiplex PCR, and TCRdb kept only the in-frame ones, dropping some. The table includes about 140,000 clones, approximately 90% detected once. This clonotype was obtained from an adult in good health. This rearrangement joins TRBV4-2 to TRBJ1-2; TRBD1 is a possible D gene (5 bases). Sample: peripheral blood, taken on day 0 of AZD1222 vaccination. CDR3 protein: CASSQDGAWNYGYTF. CDR3 DNA sequence: TGTGCCAGCAGCCAAGACGGGGCCTGGAACTATGGCTACACCTTC.